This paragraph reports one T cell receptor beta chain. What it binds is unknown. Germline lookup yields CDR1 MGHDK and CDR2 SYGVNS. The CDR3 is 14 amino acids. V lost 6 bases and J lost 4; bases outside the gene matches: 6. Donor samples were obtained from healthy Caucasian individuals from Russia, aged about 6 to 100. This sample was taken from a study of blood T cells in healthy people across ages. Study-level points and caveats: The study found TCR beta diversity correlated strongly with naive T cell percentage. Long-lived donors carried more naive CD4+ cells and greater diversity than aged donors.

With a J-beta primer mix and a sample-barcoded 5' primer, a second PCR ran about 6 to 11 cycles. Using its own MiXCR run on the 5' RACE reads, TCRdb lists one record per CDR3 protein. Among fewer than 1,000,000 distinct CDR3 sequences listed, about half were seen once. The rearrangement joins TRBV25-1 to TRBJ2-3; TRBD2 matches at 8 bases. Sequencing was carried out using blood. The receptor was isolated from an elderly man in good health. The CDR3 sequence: CASRGTRSPDTQYF. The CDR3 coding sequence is TGTGCCAGCAGGGGGACTAGAAGCCCAGATACGCAGTATTTT. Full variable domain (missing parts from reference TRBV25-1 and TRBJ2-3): EADIYQTPRYLVIGTGKKITLECSQTMGHDKMYWYQQDPGMELHLIHYSYGVNSTEKGDLSSESTVSRIRTEHFPLTLESARPSHTSQYLCASRGTRSPDTQYFGPGTRLTVL.